The source of this T cell receptor (beta chain) is a study of T cell responses to AZD1222 COVID-19 vaccine. CDR3 length: 14 residues. Trimming at V came to 3 bases and at J to 3 bases, leaving 4 bases not matched to a gene. CDR1 is DFQATT, CDR2 SNEGSKA, per germline (reference sequence). A word on this clone: Antigen specificity is unknown.

Study-level points and caveats: Variant regions that are unmutated are reportedly the target of nearly half of spike-specific TCRs.

The data were produced by immunoSEQ multiplex PCR, yet TCRdb's version contains in-frame clones alone and is incomplete. The sample yields 200,000 or so clones, about 92% seen once. The chain couples TRBV20-1 to TRBJ1-4; 7 nucleotides match TRBD1. The receptor comes from an adult in good health. The source material was peripheral blood, sampled on day 0 of MenACWY control vaccination. CDR3 residues: CSASLGQPNEKLFF. Written as DNA, the CDR3 is TGCAGTGCTAGTCTGGGACAGCCTAATGAAAAACTGTTTTTT.